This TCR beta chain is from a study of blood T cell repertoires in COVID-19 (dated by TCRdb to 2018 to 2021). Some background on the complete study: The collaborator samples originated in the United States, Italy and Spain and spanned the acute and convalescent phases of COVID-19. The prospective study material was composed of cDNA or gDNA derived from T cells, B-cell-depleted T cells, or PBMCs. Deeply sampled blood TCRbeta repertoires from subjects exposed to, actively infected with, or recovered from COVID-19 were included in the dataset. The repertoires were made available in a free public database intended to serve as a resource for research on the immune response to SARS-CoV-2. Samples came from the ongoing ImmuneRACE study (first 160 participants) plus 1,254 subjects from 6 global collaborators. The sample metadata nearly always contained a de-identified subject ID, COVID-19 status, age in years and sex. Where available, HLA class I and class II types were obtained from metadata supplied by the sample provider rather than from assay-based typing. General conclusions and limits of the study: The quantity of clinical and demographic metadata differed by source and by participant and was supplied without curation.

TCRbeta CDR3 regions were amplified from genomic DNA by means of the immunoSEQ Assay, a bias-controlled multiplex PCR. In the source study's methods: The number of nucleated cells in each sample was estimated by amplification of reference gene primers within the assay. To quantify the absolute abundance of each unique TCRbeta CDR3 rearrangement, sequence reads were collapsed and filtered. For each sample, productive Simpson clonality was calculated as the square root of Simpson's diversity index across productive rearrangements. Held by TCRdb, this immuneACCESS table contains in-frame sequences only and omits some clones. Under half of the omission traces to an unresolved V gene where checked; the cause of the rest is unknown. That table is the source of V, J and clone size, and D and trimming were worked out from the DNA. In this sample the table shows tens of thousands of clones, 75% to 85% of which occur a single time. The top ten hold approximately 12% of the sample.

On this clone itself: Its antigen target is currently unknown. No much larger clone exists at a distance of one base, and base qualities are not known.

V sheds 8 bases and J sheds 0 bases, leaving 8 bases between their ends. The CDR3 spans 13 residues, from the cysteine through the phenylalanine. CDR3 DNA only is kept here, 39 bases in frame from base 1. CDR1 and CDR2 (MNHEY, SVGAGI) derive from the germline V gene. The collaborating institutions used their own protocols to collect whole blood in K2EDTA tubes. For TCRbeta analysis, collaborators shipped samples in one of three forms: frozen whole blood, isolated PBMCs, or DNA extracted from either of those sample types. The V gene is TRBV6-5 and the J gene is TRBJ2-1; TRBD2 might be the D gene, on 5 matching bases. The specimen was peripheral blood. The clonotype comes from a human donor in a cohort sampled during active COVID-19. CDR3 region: CASVRGSYNEQFF. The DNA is TGTGCCAGCGTACGGGGCTCCTACAATGAGCAGTTCTTC.